The rows below give T cell receptor beta chains drawn from one sample of a study of blood T cells in healthy people across ages. TCRdb analysed the 5' RACE reads with MiXCR anew, one entry per CDR3 protein. This sample yields under 950,000 distinct CDR3 sequences, of which 20% to 25% are seen a single time; about 20% belongs to the top ten. Sequencing was carried out using blood. These receptors were taken from a man between 70 and 80 years old in good health. Each CDR3 is given with its conserved first and last residue. D genes are given only for firm matches. The size of a clone is reported for some rows only, either as once, few or many, or as a class for expanded clones.

j_gene: TRBJ2-5
v_gene: TRBV5-1
abundance: many
d_gene: -
CDR3aa: CASSLEGSTAETQYF
CDR3nt: TGCGCCAGCAGCTTGGAGGGTTCGACGGCAGAGACCCAGTACTTC

j_gene: TRBJ2-1
v_gene: TRBV7-9
abundance: -
d_gene: TRBD2
CDR3aa: CASSLPSGGSSYNEQFF
CDR3nt: TGTGCCAGCAGCTTACCGAGCGGGGGAAGCTCCTACAATGAGCAGTTCTTC

j_gene: TRBJ2-6
v_gene: TRBV20-1
abundance: -
d_gene: -
CDR3aa: CSARDPRGKHRANVLTF
CDR3nt: TGCAGTGCTAGAGACCCCCGGGGGAAGCACAGGGCCAACGTCCTGACTTTC

j_gene: TRBJ2-5
v_gene: TRBV18
abundance: few
d_gene: TRBD1
CDR3aa: CAGSRTGSQETQYF
CDR3nt: TGTGCCGGCTCCCGGACAGGTTCACAAGAGACCCAGTACTTC

j_gene: TRBJ2-3
v_gene: TRBV29-1
abundance: few
d_gene: TRBD2
CDR3aa: CSVEDPWVAGGTDTQYF
CDR3nt: TGCAGCGTTGAAGATCCATGGGTAGCGGGAGGCACAGATACGCAGTATTTT

j_gene: TRBJ2-1
v_gene: TRBV7-2
abundance: -
d_gene: TRBD2
CDR3aa: CASSGLAGGTQFF
CDR3nt: TGTGCCAGCAGCGGGCTAGCGGGGGGGACCCAGTTCTTC

j_gene: TRBJ2-3
v_gene: TRBV6-5
abundance: few
d_gene: TRBD2
CDR3aa: CASSYSASGVIDTQYF
CDR3nt: TGTGCCAGCAGTTACTCAGCTAGCGGGGTGATAGATACGCAGTATTTT

j_gene: TRBJ1-2
v_gene: TRBV7-9
abundance: -
d_gene: -
CDR3aa: CASTMDSNYGYTF
CDR3nt: TGTGCCAGCACCATGGACAGTAACTATGGCTACACCTTC

j_gene: TRBJ2-4
v_gene: TRBV6-6
abundance: -
d_gene: -
CDR3aa: CASSYEGPGNIQYF
CDR3nt: TGTGCCAGCAGTTACGAGGGACCGGGAAACATTCAGTACTTC

j_gene: TRBJ2-3
v_gene: TRBV7-2
abundance: few
d_gene: -
CDR3aa: CASSLVPLTDTQYF
CDR3nt: TGTGCCAGCAGCTTGGTACCCCTCACAGATACGCAGTATTTT

j_gene: TRBJ2-3
v_gene: TRBV12-3/TRBV12-4
abundance: -
d_gene: TRBD2
CDR3aa: CASSPPGGFTDTQYF
CDR3nt: TGTGCCAGCAGTCCCCCCGGGGGGTTCACAGATACGCAGTATTTT

j_gene: TRBJ2-5
v_gene: TRBV9
abundance: -
d_gene: -
CDR3aa: CASSVGPSGETQYF
CDR3nt: TGTGCCAGCAGCGTAGGACCCTCCGGGGAGACCCAGTACTTC

j_gene: TRBJ1-2
v_gene: TRBV21-1
abundance: -
d_gene: -
CDR3aa: CASSKDRDCGYTF
CDR3nt: TGTGCCAGCAGCAAGGACCGAGACTGTGGCTACACCTTC

j_gene: TRBJ1-4
v_gene: TRBV29-1
abundance: few
d_gene: -
CDR3aa: CSVEILTDQKLFF
CDR3nt: TGCAGCGTTGAAATCCTGACGGACCAAAAACTGTTTTTT

j_gene: TRBJ2-5
v_gene: TRBV7-3
abundance: -
d_gene: -
CDR3aa: CASSLIGLPGTQYF
CDR3nt: TGTGCCAGCAGCTTAATAGGCCTCCCGGGGACCCAGTACTTC

j_gene: TRBJ2-3
v_gene: TRBV11-2
abundance: -
d_gene: -
CDR3aa: CASSRAMSDTQYF
CDR3nt: TGTGCCAGCAGCCGAGCGATGAGCGATACGCAGTATTTT

j_gene: TRBJ2-3
v_gene: TRBV4-3
abundance: few
d_gene: -
CDR3aa: CASSVGGAMQGTQYF
CDR3nt: TGCGCCAGCAGCGTAGGGGGAGCCATGCAGGGTACGCAGTATTTT

j_gene: TRBJ1-2
v_gene: TRBV6-5
abundance: -
d_gene: -
CDR3aa: CASRAGPYGYTF
CDR3nt: TGTGCCAGCAGGGCAGGGCCCTATGGCTACACCTTC

j_gene: TRBJ2-7
v_gene: TRBV7-8
abundance: -
d_gene: -
CDR3aa: CASSFGQNYEQYF
CDR3nt: TGTGCCAGCAGCTTTGGGCAGAATTACGAGCAGTACTTC

j_gene: TRBJ1-2
v_gene: TRBV2
abundance: -
d_gene: -
CDR3aa: CASSGGTTNYGYIF
CDR3nt: TGTGCCAGCAGTGGGGGAACAACTAACTATGGCTACATCTTC

j_gene: TRBJ2-1
v_gene: TRBV4-1
abundance: -
d_gene: -
CDR3aa: CASSQDPIINNEQFF
CDR3nt: TGCGCCAGCAGCCAAGATCCGATTATTAACAATGAGCAGTTCTTC

j_gene: TRBJ2-3
v_gene: TRBV24-1
abundance: few
d_gene: -
CDR3aa: CATSDLRGPRGPPHTQYF
CDR3nt: TGTGCCACCAGTGATTTGCGAGGGCCCCGAGGGCCCCCCCACACGCAGTATTTT

j_gene: TRBJ2-1
v_gene: TRBV6-5
abundance: -
d_gene: -
CDR3aa: CASSYVDPVDEQFF
CDR3nt: TGTGCCAGCAGTTATGTTGACCCCGTTGATGAGCAGTTCTTC

j_gene: TRBJ2-7
v_gene: TRBV5-1
abundance: -
d_gene: TRBD1
CDR3aa: CASRPGHTSGTAVTYEQYF
CDR3nt: TGCGCCAGCAGACCAGGACATACTTCCGGGACAGCCGTCACCTACGAGCAGTACTTC

j_gene: TRBJ2-5
v_gene: TRBV12-3/TRBV12-4
abundance: many
d_gene: -
CDR3aa: CASSLQGRGETQYF
CDR3nt: TGTGCCAGCAGTTTGCAGGGGCGGGGGGAGACCCAGTACTTC

j_gene: TRBJ1-3
v_gene: TRBV12-3/TRBV12-4
abundance: -
d_gene: -
CDR3aa: CASPGTTGNTIYF
CDR3nt: TGTGCCAGCCCCGGGACGACTGGAAACACCATATATTTT

j_gene: TRBJ1-3
v_gene: TRBV7-2
abundance: once
d_gene: -
CDR3aa: CASSVQGTAGNTIYF
CDR3nt: TGTGCCAGCAGCGTCCAGGGGACTGCTGGAAACACCATATATTTT

j_gene: TRBJ2-1
v_gene: TRBV6-2/TRBV6-3
abundance: -
d_gene: -
CDR3aa: CASSNNRNNEQLF
CDR3nt: TGTGCCAGCAGTAACAACAGGAACAATGAGCAGCTCTTC

j_gene: TRBJ2-3
v_gene: TRBV2
abundance: few
d_gene: TRBD2
CDR3aa: CASSEVTSGTDTQYF
CDR3nt: TGTGCCAGCAGTGAAGTGACTAGCGGCACAGATACGCAGTATTTT

j_gene: TRBJ2-4
v_gene: TRBV5-1
abundance: -
d_gene: TRBD1
CDR3aa: CASSSAGTGVDIQYF
CDR3nt: TGCGCCAGCAGCTCGGCGGGGACAGGGGTGGACATTCAGTACTTC

j_gene: TRBJ2-7
v_gene: TRBV7-2
abundance: few
d_gene: TRBD1
CDR3aa: CASSWDRGYEQYF
CDR3nt: TGTGCCAGCAGCTGGGACAGGGGGTACGAGCAGTACTTC

j_gene: TRBJ2-7
v_gene: TRBV29-1
abundance: few
d_gene: -
CDR3aa: CSALMGGYEQYF
CDR3nt: TGCAGCGCCCTCATGGGTGGGTACGAGCAGTACTTC

j_gene: TRBJ1-1
v_gene: TRBV20-1
abundance: -
d_gene: TRBD1
CDR3aa: CIPRRPQGGATEAFF
CDR3nt: TGCATTCCGAGGCGGCCCCAGGGGGGTGCCACTGAAGCTTTCTTT

j_gene: TRBJ1-5
v_gene: TRBV12-3/TRBV12-4
abundance: few
d_gene: -
CDR3aa: CASSFGVDQPQHF
CDR3nt: TGTGCCAGCAGTTTTGGGGTGGATCAGCCCCAGCATTTT

j_gene: TRBJ1-1
v_gene: TRBV5-1
abundance: -
d_gene: TRBD1
CDR3aa: CASSPQGALEAFF
CDR3nt: TGCGCCAGCAGCCCACAGGGGGCCCTGGAAGCTTTCTTT

j_gene: TRBJ1-4
v_gene: TRBV5-1
abundance: few
d_gene: TRBD1
CDR3aa: CASTRDSSNEKLFF
CDR3nt: TGCGCCAGCACTAGGGACAGCTCGAATGAAAAACTGTTTTTT

j_gene: TRBJ2-3
v_gene: TRBV10-3
abundance: few
d_gene: -
CDR3aa: CAISDGALTDTQYF
CDR3nt: TGTGCCATCAGTGACGGGGCTTTAACAGATACGCAGTATTTT

j_gene: TRBJ1-2
v_gene: TRBV12-3/TRBV12-4
abundance: -
d_gene: -
CDR3aa: CASSFLGTGANYGYTF
CDR3nt: TGTGCCAGCAGTTTTCTAGGGACGGGAGCGAACTATGGCTACACCTTC

j_gene: TRBJ2-4
v_gene: TRBV5-8
abundance: -
d_gene: -
CDR3aa: CASSLMQGAGENIQYF
CDR3nt: TGTGCCAGCAGCTTGATGCAGGGGGCGGGAGAAAACATTCAGTACTTC

j_gene: TRBJ2-3
v_gene: TRBV3-1
abundance: few
d_gene: TRBD2
CDR3aa: CASSQGPSGRGGLDTQYF
CDR3nt: TGTGCCAGCAGCCAAGGCCCCTCCGGGCGGGGGGGATTGGATACGCAGTATTTT

j_gene: TRBJ2-7
v_gene: TRBV29-1
abundance: -
d_gene: -
CDR3aa: CSVDGSRQNEQYF
CDR3nt: TGCAGCGTTGATGGTTCTCGGCAGAACGAGCAGTACTTC

j_gene: TRBJ2-2
v_gene: TRBV5-1
abundance: -
d_gene: -
CDR3aa: CASSAGTLTGELFF
CDR3nt: TGCGCCAGCAGTGCCGGGACACTCACCGGGGAGCTGTTTTTT

j_gene: TRBJ2-3
v_gene: TRBV5-1
abundance: few
d_gene: TRBD2
CDR3aa: CASSYPSGRVGTDTQYF
CDR3nt: TGCGCCAGCAGCTACCCTAGCGGGAGGGTCGGCACAGATACGCAGTATTTT

j_gene: TRBJ2-5
v_gene: TRBV27
abundance: -
d_gene: TRBD1
CDR3aa: CASSLAMGQEETQYF
CDR3nt: TGTGCCAGCAGTTTAGCCATGGGACAGGAAGAGACCCAGTACTTC

j_gene: TRBJ2-1
v_gene: TRBV27
abundance: -
d_gene: -
CDR3aa: CASREGDYNEQFF
CDR3nt: TGTGCCAGCAGGGAGGGGGACTACAATGAGCAGTTCTTC

j_gene: TRBJ2-2
v_gene: TRBV5-5
abundance: few
d_gene: TRBD2
CDR3aa: CASSYGLAGGAGELFF
CDR3nt: TGTGCCAGCAGCTACGGACTAGCGGGAGGGGCCGGGGAGCTGTTTTTT